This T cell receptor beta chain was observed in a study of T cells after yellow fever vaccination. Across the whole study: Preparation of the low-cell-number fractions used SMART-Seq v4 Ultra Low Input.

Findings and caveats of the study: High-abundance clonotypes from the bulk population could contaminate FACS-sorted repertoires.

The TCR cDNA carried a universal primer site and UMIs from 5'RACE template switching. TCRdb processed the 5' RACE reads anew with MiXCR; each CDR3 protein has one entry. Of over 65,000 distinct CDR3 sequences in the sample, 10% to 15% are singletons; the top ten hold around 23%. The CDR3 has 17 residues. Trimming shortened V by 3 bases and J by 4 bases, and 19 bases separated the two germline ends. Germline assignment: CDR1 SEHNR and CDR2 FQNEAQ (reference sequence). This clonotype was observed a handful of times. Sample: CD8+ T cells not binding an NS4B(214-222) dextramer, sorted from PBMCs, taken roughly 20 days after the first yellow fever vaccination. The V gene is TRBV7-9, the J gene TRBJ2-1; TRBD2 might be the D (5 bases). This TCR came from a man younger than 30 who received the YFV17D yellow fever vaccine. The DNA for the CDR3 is TGTGCCAGCAGCTTTTCTTCCGGGATCGCGGCTTACAATGAGCAGTTCTTC. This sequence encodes CASSFSSGIAAYNEQFF.